The 28 T cell receptor beta chains reported below all come from one sample, sequenced in a study of blood T cell repertoires in COVID-19. Using immunoSEQ multiplex PCR, the repertoire was profiled, and TCRdb retains in-frame clones only, with some absent. The sample lists about 90,000 clones, under 95% occurring once. Sample: peripheral blood. The source of these receptors is a human donor with active COVID-19. The donor label of this sample is uncertain.

This chain links TRBV5-1 with TRBJ2-3; D might be TRBD2 (5 bases). Germline CDR1 and CDR2: SGHRS and YFSETQ. This CDR3 is built from 15 residues. V gave up 2 bases and J gave up 2 bases, with 12 bases separating them. The CDR3 DNA follows: TGCGCCAGCAGCTTTGGAGCGGAGCCCACAGATACGCAGTATTTT. This gives the protein CASSFGAEPTDTQYF.

The J gene is TRBJ2-7, the V gene TRBV28; D might be TRBD1 (5 bases). V lost 6 bases, J lost 9 bases, and 15 bases lay in between. CDR1 is MDHEN and CDR2 is SYDVKM in the germline V gene. The CDR3 length is 12 residues. The CDR3 DNA is TGTGCCAGCAGCCCAAACAGGCTCGGGCAGTACTTC. It specifies CASSPNRLGQYF.

This rearrangement joins TRBV2 to TRBJ2-3, with no clear D. The V and J ends lost 2 bases and 5 bases respectively, with 14 bases between them. This CDR3 is built from 15 residues. Germline V lookup: CDR1 SNHLY, CDR2 FYNNEI. The CDR3 loop is CASSELVAIGDTQYF. CDR3 DNA sequence: TGTGCCAGCAGTGAACTAGTGGCCATTGGAGATACGCAGTATTTT.

The rearrangement uses TRBV27 and TRBJ1-2, with 7 bases matching TRBD1. Germline CDR1 MNHEY, CDR2 SMNVEV (reference sequence). J was trimmed by 7 bases and V by 7 bases; bases with no gene match: 15. The CDR3 has 15 amino acids. DNA of the CDR3: TGTGCCAGCACTCCCGTGGTAGGAGGGGGCAGTGGCTACACCTTC. It translates to CASTPVVGGGSGYTF.

The V call is TRBV6-4, the J call TRBJ2-1; TRBD2 aligns across 8 bases. Trimming removed 0 bases from V and 6 bases from J; junction bases left unmatched: 4. The CDR3 is 15 residues long. Looked up from germline, CDR1 is MRHNA and CDR2 is SNTAGT. The CDR3 DNA reads as TGTGCCAGCAGTGACTCGACGGGGGGGCCCAATGAGCAGTTCTTC. This sequence encodes CASSDSTGGPNEQFF.

The V and J genes are TRBV11-1 and TRBJ2-3; 8 bases are shared with TRBD2. CDR3 length equals 14 residues. Germline V gene data show CDR1 as SGHAT and CDR2 as FQDESV (reference sequence). The V and J ends lost 4 bases and 6 bases, in that order; junction bases with no gene match: 6. Here the CDR3 reads CASSSGTRSDTQYF. The CDR3 bases are TGTGCCAGCAGCTCCGGGACTAGATCGGATACGCAGTATTTT. The full variable domain, in which reference TRBV11-1 and TRBJ2-3 provide the parts outside the CDR3, is EAEVAQSPRYKITEKSQAVAFWCDPISGHATLYWYRQILGQGPELLVQFQDESVVDDSQLPKDRFSAERLKGVDSTLKIQPAELGDSAMYLCASSSGTRSDTQYFGPGTRLTVL.

A few counts support this clone. This chain connects TRBV10-3 to TRBJ1-2; D gene unclear. The CDR3 has 14 residues. Between the trimmed V and J ends, which lost 6 bases and 4 bases, there was a span of 15 bases. Germline lookup yields CDR1 ENHRY and CDR2 SYGVKD. DNA for the CDR3: TGTGCCATCAGGCCGCCGGAGGGTGCCTATGGCTACACCTTC. This sequence encodes CAIRPPEGAYGYTF.

The chain recombines TRBV5-4 with TRBJ1-2, with 8 bases aligning to TRBD1. Germline values: CDR1 SGHNT, CDR2 YYREEE (reference sequence). This CDR3 is built from 15 residues. V gave up 4 bases and J gave up 6 bases; unmatched junction bases: 11. The CDR3 DNA sequence: TGTGCCAGCAGCCCAGGACAGGGTAAGGAGGATGGCTACACCTTC. This sequence encodes CASSPGQGKEDGYTF.

This chain links TRBV18 with TRBJ2-7, with 8 bases aligning to TRBD1. CDR1 is KGHSH and CDR2 is LQKENI in the germline V gene. The CDR3 extends over 17 amino acids. J was trimmed by 3 bases and V by 3 bases; bases with no gene match: 13. The CDR3, as DNA: TGTGCCAGCTCACCCAACCTCCCCGGGACAGGACTCTACGAGCAGTACTTC. It encodes CASSPNLPGTGLYEQYF.

The rearrangement joins TRBV9 to TRBJ2-1; D call uncertain. V lost 3 bases to trimming and J lost 4 bases, with 14 bases between them. The germline V gene encodes CDR1 SGDLS and CDR2 YYNGEE. This CDR3 contains 15 residues. The CDR3 sequence is CASSASSGSYNEQFF. CDR3 coding DNA: TGTGCCAGCAGCGCCTCTTCCGGGTCATACAATGAGCAGTTCTTC.

This rearrangement joins TRBV27 to TRBJ2-7, with TRBD2 identical over 8 bases. The V gene end was trimmed by 7 bases and the J gene end by 5 bases; junction bases not matched to a gene: 13. This CDR3 has 15 amino acids. CDR1 is MNHEY, CDR2 SMNVEV, per germline (reference sequence). The DNA for the CDR3 is TGTGCCAGCACCCCCCGAGGACTAGCCGTCCACGAGCAGTACTTC. Protein sequence: CASTPRGLAVHEQYF.

The chain employs TRBV10-3 and TRBJ1-1; maybe TRBD1 (6 bases). The V and J ends lost 6 bases and 1 base respectively, with 12 bases between them. The CDR3 extends over 14 amino acids. Germline V gene data show CDR1 as ENHRY and CDR2 as SYGVKD. The CDR3 loop is CAIRGATENTEAFF. The CDR3 DNA is TGTGCCATCAGGGGGGCGACAGAGAACACTGAAGCTTTCTTT.

The chain couples TRBV2 to TRBJ2-1; 7 bases fit TRBD1. Trimming removed 3 bases from V and 7 bases from J; junction bases left unmatched: 15. The CDR3 totals 17 residues. The germline V gene encodes CDR1 SNHLY and CDR2 FYNNEI. The CDR3 DNA reads as TGTGCCAGCAGTGAGTGGTCAGAAGGGAACAGGGGAAATGAGCAGTTCTTC. Its protein is CASSEWSEGNRGNEQFF.

This rearrangement joins TRBV5-6 to TRBJ2-1; the match to TRBD2 covers 10 bases. The CDR3 runs to 12 residues. J was trimmed by 14 bases and V by 5 bases; bases with no gene match: 7. The germline gives CDR1 SGHDT, CDR2 YYEEEE. CDR3 loop: CASSHLAGGEFF. The CDR3 nucleotides are TGTGCCAGCAGTCATTTAGCGGGGGGAGAGTTCTTC. The complete variable domain, with remaining parts taken from reference TRBV5-6 and TRBJ2-1, reads DAGVTQSPTHLIKTRGQQVTLRCSPKSGHDTVSWYQQALGQGPQFIFQYYEEEERQRGNFPDRFSGHQFPNYSSELNVNALLLGDSALYLCASSHLAGGEFFGPGTRLTVL.

This CDR3 is CASSQARGDYEQYF. The CDR3 region has the DNA TGTGCCAGCAGCCAGGCCCGCGGGGACTACGAGCAGTACTTC. The chain joins TRBV3-1 (or the pseudogene TRBV3-2) to TRBJ2-7, with D maybe TRBD2 (6 bases). V was trimmed by 3 bases and J by 3 bases, leaving 12 bases between them. Germline CDR1 reads LGHDT; CDR2 reads YNNKEL (reference sequence). The CDR3 runs to 14 residues.

This chain links TRBV5-1 with TRBJ1-2, with 7 positions matching TRBD1. Germline trimming cut 4 bases from V and 7 bases from J; bases unmatched to any gene: 19. The CDR3 runs to 17 residues. Germline assignment: CDR1 SGHRS and CDR2 YFSETQ. CDR3 protein: CASSPRDSRSNKLGYTF. In nucleotides, the CDR3 is TGCGCCAGCAGCCCCCGGGACAGTCGTAGTAACAAGCTTGGCTACACCTTC.

This chain links TRBV6-5 with TRBJ1-2; TRBD1 might be the D (5 bases). V lost 2 bases, J lost 7 bases, and 17 bases lay in between. The CDR3 totals 15 residues. In germline, CDR1 is MNHEY, CDR2 SVGAGI. CDR3 in amino acids: CASSYGAGRGGGYTF. The CDR3 region has the DNA TGTGCCAGCAGTTACGGGGCAGGGCGCGGGGGTGGCTACACCTTC.

The chain has TRBV2 and TRBJ2-7; possible D gene TRBD1, 6 bases. This CDR3 region has 14 residues. V lost 6 bases and J 2 bases, leaving 14 bases between the germline ends. CDR1 is SNHLY and CDR2 is FYNNEI in the germline V gene. The CDR3 spells CASREQGPTYEQYF. The DNA for the CDR3 is TGTGCCAGCAGGGAACAGGGCCCAACCTACGAGCAGTACTTC.

J is TRBJ1-5 and V is TRBV15; tentative D call: TRBD1 (6 bases). V was pared by 7 bases and J by 0 bases, with 16 bases between. The germline V gene encodes CDR1 LNHNV and CDR2 YYDKDF (reference sequence). CDR3 length: 16 residues. CDR3 nucleotide sequence: TGTGCCACCAACCCGGACAGAGGGTTTAGCAATCAGCCCCAGCATTTT. Its protein is CATNPDRGFSNQPQHF. Full variable domain (rest looked up from reference TRBV15 and TRBJ1-5): DAMVIQNPRYQVTQFGKPVTLSCSQTLNHNVMYWYQQKSSQAPKLLFHYYDKDFNNEADTPDNFQSRRPNTSFCFLDIRSPGLGDTAMYLCATNPDRGFSNQPQHFGDGTRLSIL.

This clone was counted a single time. This chain uses TRBV5-5 with TRBJ2-5, with unresolved D. Germline loops: CDR1 SGHKS, CDR2 YYEKEE (reference sequence). V gave up 0 bases and J gave up 5 bases, with 11 bases separating them. This CDR3 has 14 residues. CDR3 protein: CASSLGTALETQYF. CDR3 DNA: TGTGCCAGCAGCTTGGGTACTGCCTTGGAGACCCAGTACTTC.

The rearrangement links TRBV18 to TRBJ2-7, with 9 bases identical to TRBD2. V was pared by 4 bases and J by 0 bases, with 4 bases of the junction left unmatched. The CDR3 extends over 15 amino acids. Germline loops: CDR1 KGHSH, CDR2 LQKENI. DNA of the CDR3: TGTGCCAGCTCACGGCGGGGGGGCGGCTCCTACGAGCAGTACTTC. It encodes CASSRRGGGSYEQYF. The full variable domain, its missing parts supplied by reference TRBV18 and TRBJ2-7, is NAGVMQNPRHLVRRRGQEARLRCSPMKGHSHVYWYRQLPEEGLKFMVYLQKENIIDESGMPKERFSAEFPKEGPSILRIQQVVRGDSAAYFCASSRRGGGSYEQYFGPGTRLTVT.

V and J are TRBV7-6 and TRBJ2-3, with 10 bases matching TRBD2. The germline CDR1 and CDR2 sequences are SGHVS and FNYEAQ. The CDR3 runs 15 residues. Trimming took 1 base from V and 6 from J; bases not matched to a gene: 4. The CDR3 DNA reads as TGTGCCAGCAGCTTAGAAGCGGGGGGGGACGATACGCAGTATTTT. Amino acid sequence: CASSLEAGGDDTQYF.

This sequence joins TRBV27 and TRBJ2-7; maybe TRBD1 (6 bases). V was cut by 3 bases and J by 2 bases, with 17 bases left in between. The CDR3 runs to 16 residues. Germline values: CDR1 MNHEY, CDR2 SMNVEV (reference sequence). In DNA form, the CDR3 reads TGTGCCAGCAGTTTCCCGACAGGCGGCGGTCCCTACGAGCAGTACTTC. Translation gives CASSFPTGGGPYEQYF.

The J gene is TRBJ2-7, the V gene TRBV5-1; D perhaps matches TRBD1 (5 bases). Germline assignment: CDR1 SGHRS and CDR2 YFSETQ. V shed 4 bases and J shed 2 bases, with 13 bases lying between them. The CDR3 covers 14 residues. The CDR3 sequence: CASSVGHLAYEQYF. The CDR3, as DNA: TGCGCCAGCAGCGTCGGACATTTGGCCTACGAGCAGTACTTC.

This clone is a singleton in its sample. The chain links TRBV5-6 to TRBJ1-3; no reliable D call. CDR3 length: 16 amino acids. V lost 1 base and J lost 1, with 12 bases in between. The germline CDR1 and CDR2 sequences are SGHDT and YYEEEE. CDR3 DNA: TGTGCCAGCAGCTTGCCTTCACTGAATTCTGGAAACACCATATATTTT. This sequence encodes CASSLPSLNSGNTIYF.

The genes are TRBV7-8 and TRBJ1-3; TRBD1 might be the D (5 bases). V was pared by 2 bases and J by 8 bases, with 13 bases between. There are 14 residues in the CDR3. Looked up from germline, CDR1 is SGHVS and CDR2 is FQNEAQ. The CDR3 DNA follows: TGTGCCAGCAGCTTACGGCCAGACAGAGACACCATATATTTT. Its translation is CASSLRPDRDTIYF.

The chain has TRBV5-4 and TRBJ1-2; 8 nucleotides line up with TRBD1. The CDR3 covers 15 residues. V trimming: 1 base; J trimming: 7 bases; junction bases outside the gene matches: 9. Germline CDR1 reads SGHNT; CDR2 reads YYREEE (reference sequence). The CDR3 sequence is CASSLFSDRVLGYTF. The CDR3 DNA sequence: TGTGCCAGCAGCTTGTTTTCGGACAGGGTACTTGGCTACACCTTC. The whole variable domain, filled in from reference TRBV5-4 and TRBJ1-2, reads ETGVTQSPTHLIKTRGQQVTLRCSSQSGHNTVSWYQQALGQGPQFIFQYYREEENGRGNFPPRFSGLQFPNYSSELNVNALELDDSALYLCASSLFSDRVLGYTFGSGTRLTVV.

V gene TRBV12-3 or TRBV12-4 combines with J gene TRBJ2-1; D is uncertain. With 7 bases removed from V and 6 bases from J, the gap between germline ends came to 13 bases. This CDR3 spans 13 amino acids. The CDR3 sequence: CASTTQASNEQFF. CDR3 nucleotides: TGTGCCAGCACCACCCAGGCCTCCAATGAGCAGTTCTTC.